The 26 T cell receptor beta chains below were found in one sample sequenced in a study of T cell responses to AZD1222 COVID-19 vaccine (TCRdb year 2021). This specimen's time point label, per the study, means: about 28 days (+/-7) after the second vaccine dose. Libraries were constructed by the immunoSEQ multiplex PCR assay. TCRdb holds this immuneACCESS table with in-frame rearrangements only. Some clones are missing; in checked studies, unresolved V genes explain under half, and the rest has no known cause. This sample has under 170,000 clones in its table, and more than 85% of those were observed once. Approximately 3.3% of the sample is held by the ten biggest clonotypes. Sequenced material: peripheral blood, taken 28 days after the second AZD1222 dose. Source of these receptors: an adult who received the AZD1222 COVID-19 vaccine.

This clone was recorded a few times. The chain is built from TRBV2 and TRBJ1-1, with D perhaps matching TRBD1 (5 bases). CDR3 length: 13 residues. V was cut by 5 bases and J by 3 bases, with 10 bases left in between. CDR1 and CDR2 from the germline V gene are SNHLY and FYNNEI. In nucleotides, the CDR3 is TGTGCCAGCAGTAGAGCAGGGTACACTGAAGCTTTCTTT. It encodes CASSRAGYTEAFF.

V is TRBV12-5 and J is TRBJ2-3; D is unresolved. CDR1 and CDR2 from the germline V gene are LGHNT and FRNRAP. CDR3 length: 15 residues. V was shortened by 2 bases and J by 0 bases, with 9 bases between the two germline ends. The chain's CDR3 is CASGLPPASTDTQYF. As DNA, the CDR3 is TGTGCTAGTGGTTTGCCTCCGGCTAGCACAGATACGCAGTATTTT.

This chain links TRBV3-1 (or the pseudogene TRBV3-2) with TRBJ2-1; 8 nucleotides align to TRBD2. Germline V gene sequence: CDR1 LGHDT, CDR2 YNNKEL (reference sequence). The CDR3 runs to 16 residues. The V and J ends lost 4 bases and 1 base, in that order; junction bases with no gene match: 6. The CDR3, as DNA: TGTGCCAGCAGCCTCCCGGGGGGGGGTTCCTACAATGAGCAGTTCTTC. It is translated as CASSLPGGGSYNEQFF.

CDR3 sequence reads: CASSQGTGGRTEAFF. The DNA for the CDR3 is TGTGCCAGCAGCCAAGGTACGGGGGGCAGAACTGAAGCTTTCTTT. The rearrangement uses TRBV3-1 (or the pseudogene TRBV3-2) and TRBJ1-1, with D tentatively TRBD1 (6 bases). Trimming left V 1 base short and J 5 bases short, with 14 bases between. Germline CDR1 is LGHDT and CDR2 is YNNKEL (reference sequence). The CDR3 spans 15 residues.

In this sample, this clone turned up once. The V call is TRBV24-1, the J call TRBJ2-5, with a weak D call TRBD2 (6 bases). The V gene lost 2 bases and the J gene lost 6 bases, with 18 bases spanning the gap. CDR3 length equals 16 residues. The germline gives CDR1 KGHDR, CDR2 SFDVKD. In DNA form, the CDR3 reads TGTGCCACCAGTGATTCCAGCCGTGGGGAGGCGCAGACCCAGTACTTC. Translated: CATSDSSRGEAQTQYF.

J is TRBJ2-1 and V is TRBV11-2; D possibly corresponds to TRBD2 (6 bases). Germline V gives CDR1 SGHAT, CDR2 FQNNGV. The CDR3 has 18 amino acids. Trimming left V 4 bases short and J 6 bases short, with 25 bases between. In DNA form, the CDR3 reads TGTGCCAGCAGCTACGACGCCTCCGGGACTCCCTGGGCCAATGAGCAGTTCTTC. Protein: CASSYDASGTPWANEQFF.

As concerns this clone: The identical CDR3 is also encoded by other nucleotide sequences in the sample. The V and J genes are TRBV18 and TRBJ1-1; D possibly corresponds to TRBD1 (5 bases). The CDR3 runs to 13 residues. Trimming removed 3 bases at V and 3 bases at J, with 8 bases between. Germline V gene data show CDR1 as KGHSH and CDR2 as LQKENI. The DNA of the CDR3 is TGTGCCAGCTCACCCAGGGAGGACACTGAAGCTTTCTTT. As protein: CASSPREDTEAFF.

V usage is TRBV27 and J usage is TRBJ1-1; a possible D gene is TRBD1 (5 bases). V lost 3 bases, J lost 3 bases, and 11 bases lay in between. CDR1 and CDR2 (germline): MNHEY, SMNVEV (reference sequence). The CDR3 runs 14 residues. CDR3 DNA: TGTGCCAGCAGTTTGGACACCCTCTACACTGAAGCTTTCTTT. Its protein product is CASSLDTLYTEAFF.

This chain uses TRBV2 with TRBJ2-7; 16 bases are a match to TRBD2. CDR1 and CDR2 (germline): SNHLY, FYNNEI. V lost 6 bases and J lost 5; bases outside the gene matches: 7. The CDR3 spans 16 residues. CDR3 sequence (DNA): TGTGCCAGCAGAGCGGGACTAGCGGGAGGGGGTCACGAGCAGTACTTC. Its translation is CASRAGLAGGGHEQYF.

J is TRBJ2-1 and V is TRBV7-2; TRBD2 aligns across 12 bases. This CDR3 has 18 amino acids. Germline CDR1 SGHTA, CDR2 FQGNSA. With 2 bases clipped from V and 8 bases from J, the junction kept 13 bases outside the gene matches. CDR3 amino acids: CASSLRLAGVGHIDEQFF. CDR3 DNA sequence: TGTGCCAGCAGCTTAAGACTAGCGGGAGTGGGGCACATTGATGAGCAGTTCTTC. The full variable domain, in which reference TRBV7-2 and TRBJ2-1 provide the parts outside the CDR3, is GAGVSQSPSNKVTEKGKDVELRCDPISGHTALYWYRQSLGQGLEFLIYFQGNSAPDKSGLPSDRFSAERTGGSVSTLTIQRTQQEDSAVYLCASSLRLAGVGHIDEQFFGPGTRLTVL.

V gene TRBV10-3 combines with J gene TRBJ2-7, with D unclear. Germline CDR1 and CDR2: ENHRY and SYGVKD. Trimming stripped 0 bases from V and 4 bases from J, with 10 bases between. This CDR3 is built from 14 residues. CDR3 residues: CAISESWVGYEQYF. CDR3 bases: TGTGCCATCAGTGAGTCATGGGTCGGGTACGAGCAGTACTTC.

This clone is a singleton in its sample. The chain uses TRBV6-5 and TRBJ1-1; D may be TRBD1 (5 bases). Trimming stripped 6 bases from V and 4 bases from J, with 12 bases between. The CDR3 covers 13 residues. Germline V gene data show CDR1 as MNHEY and CDR2 as SVGAGI. CDR3 in DNA: TGTGCCAGCAGCACCACAGGAGTCACTGAAGCTTTCTTT. As protein: CASSTTGVTEAFF.

The chain carries TRBV30 and TRBJ2-1; possible D gene TRBD2, 6 bases. This CDR3 has 15 residues. Trimming pared 5 bases from V and 0 bases from J, leaving 14 bases between. Germline loops: CDR1 GTSNPN, CDR2 SVGIG (reference sequence). The CDR3 sequence is CAWDSAGRSYNEQFF. The CDR3 bases are TGTGCCTGGGATTCTGCGGGACGCTCCTACAATGAGCAGTTCTTC.

The chain couples TRBV7-8 to TRBJ2-7; maybe TRBD2 (5 bases). Trimming stripped 0 bases from V and 7 bases from J, with 22 bases between. The V gene's germline CDR1 is SGHVS and CDR2 FQNEAQ. The CDR3 is 17 amino acids. CDR3 loop: CASSLALSRTGLMEQYF. The CDR3 coding sequence is TGTGCCAGCAGCTTAGCGCTTTCGAGGACGGGATTAATGGAGCAGTACTTC.

This rearrangement joins TRBV2 to TRBJ2-5, with D tentatively TRBD1 (5 bases). This CDR3 is built from 13 residues. V was pared by 8 bases and J by 0 bases, with 10 bases between. Germline-derived CDR1 and CDR2 are SNHLY and FYNNEI. CDR3 sequence reads: CASGRQYQETQYF. For the CDR3, the DNA is TGTGCCAGCGGAAGACAGTACCAAGAGACCCAGTACTTC.

The gene calls are TRBV5-1 and TRBJ2-5; TRBD1 agrees at 8 bases. This CDR3 is 19 amino acids long. The germline CDR1 and CDR2 sequences are SGHRS and YFSETQ. J was trimmed by 1 base and V by 3 bases; bases with no gene match: 17. CDR3 in amino acids: CASSSRLTGAPLPQETQYF. DNA of the CDR3: TGCGCCAGCAGCTCGAGATTGACAGGGGCACCCCTACCCCAAGAGACCCAGTACTTC.

The chain is built from TRBV10-3 and TRBJ2-7; the match to TRBD1 covers 10 bases. J lost 7 bases, V lost 6 bases, and 6 bases had no gene match. Germline CDR1 is ENHRY and CDR2 is SYGVKD. This CDR3 comprises 13 residues. The CDR3: CAISGTGVGEQYF. The CDR3 DNA is TGTGCCATCAGCGGGACAGGGGTAGGAGAGCAGTACTTC.

V usage is TRBV18 and J usage is TRBJ1-6; D is unresolved. Germline CDR1 KGHSH, CDR2 LQKENI. The germline V and J ends were trimmed by 1 base and 7 bases, with 8 bases remaining between them. The CDR3 consists of 14 residues. CDR3 residues: CASSPRAENSPLHF. The CDR3 coding sequence is TGTGCCAGCTCACCACGAGCGGAGAATTCACCCCTCCACTTT.

This clone was seen once. The chain combines TRBV4-1 with TRBJ2-1, with TRBD2 matching over 8 bases. The CDR3 sequence is 15 residues long. The germline V gene encodes CDR1 MGHRA and CDR2 YSYEKL. V shed 0 bases and J 11 bases; nucleotides not matched to a gene: 9. The CDR3, as DNA: TGCGCCAGCAGCCAAGATGAGGCTAGCGGGCGGAAGCAGTTCTTC. Amino acids: CASSQDEASGRKQFF.

This clone has just one count. CDR3 in amino acids: CASSIGSGLEQYF. Written as DNA, the CDR3 is TGTGCCAGTAGTATAGGATCCGGGCTCGAGCAGTACTTC. V and J are TRBV19 and TRBJ2-7; D gene uncertain. The V and J ends lost 1 base and 6 bases respectively, with 10 bases between them. In germline, CDR1 is LNHDA, CDR2 SQIVND (reference sequence). The CDR3 runs 13 residues.

This chain links TRBV2 with TRBJ1-5; D remains unclear. Trimming stripped 6 bases from V and 7 bases from J, with 16 bases between. From germline, CDR1 is SNHLY and CDR2 FYNNEI. The CDR3 contains 14 residues. This CDR3 reads CASSERQVQQPQHF. CDR3 bases: TGTGCCAGCAGCGAACGGCAGGTACAGCAGCCCCAGCATTTT.

The genes are TRBV29-1 and TRBJ1-2; possibly TRBD1 for D (5 bases). This CDR3 contains 11 residues. Germline CDR1 and CDR2: SQVTM and ANQGSEA. Trimming pared 7 bases from V and 8 bases from J, leaving 14 bases between. The CDR3 region is CSEGVAGGYTF. CDR3 bases: TGCAGCGAAGGGGTTGCAGGGGGCTACACCTTC.

CDR3 nucleotides: TGTGCCAGCAGCCCGAGCGGGGGCACAGATACGCAGTATTTT. It encodes CASSPSGGTDTQYF. V gene TRBV7-3 combines with J gene TRBJ2-3, with 7 positions matching TRBD2. Germline loops: CDR1 SGHTA, CDR2 FQGTGA. This CDR3 contains 14 residues. The J segment lost 1 base and the V segment lost 5 bases, leaving 3 bases of the junction unmatched.

This clone has more than one count but fewer than ten. The chain joins TRBV19 to TRBJ2-7; weak D call: TRBD2 (5 bases). The CDR3 is made up of 11 amino acids. Germline lookup yields CDR1 LNHDA and CDR2 SQIVND (reference sequence). Trimming shortened V by 7 bases and J by 12 bases, and 16 bases separated the two germline ends. The CDR3 bases are TGTGCCAGTACCTCTAAGGACTCGGGGTACTTC. Residues: CASTSKDSGYF.

The chain recombines TRBV2 with TRBJ2-1, with D possibly TRBD2 on 5 matching bases. The CDR3 has 15 amino acids. Per the germline V gene, CDR1 is SNHLY and CDR2 is FYNNEI. V was pared by 0 bases and J by 4 bases, with 10 bases between. The CDR3 coding sequence is TGTGCCAGCAGTGAAGCAAAACGGGATTACAATGAGCAGTTCTTC. Its translation is CASSEAKRDYNEQFF.

The rearrangement links TRBV27 to TRBJ2-7; 7 nucleotides line up with TRBD1. The CDR3 is made up of 13 amino acids. V was pared by 4 bases and J by 6 bases, with 6 bases of the junction left unmatched. Germline V CDR1 and CDR2: MNHEY, SMNVEV (reference sequence). CDR3 region: CASSSGQRGEQYF. The CDR3 region has the DNA TGTGCCAGCAGTTCGGGACAGAGGGGCGAGCAGTACTTC.